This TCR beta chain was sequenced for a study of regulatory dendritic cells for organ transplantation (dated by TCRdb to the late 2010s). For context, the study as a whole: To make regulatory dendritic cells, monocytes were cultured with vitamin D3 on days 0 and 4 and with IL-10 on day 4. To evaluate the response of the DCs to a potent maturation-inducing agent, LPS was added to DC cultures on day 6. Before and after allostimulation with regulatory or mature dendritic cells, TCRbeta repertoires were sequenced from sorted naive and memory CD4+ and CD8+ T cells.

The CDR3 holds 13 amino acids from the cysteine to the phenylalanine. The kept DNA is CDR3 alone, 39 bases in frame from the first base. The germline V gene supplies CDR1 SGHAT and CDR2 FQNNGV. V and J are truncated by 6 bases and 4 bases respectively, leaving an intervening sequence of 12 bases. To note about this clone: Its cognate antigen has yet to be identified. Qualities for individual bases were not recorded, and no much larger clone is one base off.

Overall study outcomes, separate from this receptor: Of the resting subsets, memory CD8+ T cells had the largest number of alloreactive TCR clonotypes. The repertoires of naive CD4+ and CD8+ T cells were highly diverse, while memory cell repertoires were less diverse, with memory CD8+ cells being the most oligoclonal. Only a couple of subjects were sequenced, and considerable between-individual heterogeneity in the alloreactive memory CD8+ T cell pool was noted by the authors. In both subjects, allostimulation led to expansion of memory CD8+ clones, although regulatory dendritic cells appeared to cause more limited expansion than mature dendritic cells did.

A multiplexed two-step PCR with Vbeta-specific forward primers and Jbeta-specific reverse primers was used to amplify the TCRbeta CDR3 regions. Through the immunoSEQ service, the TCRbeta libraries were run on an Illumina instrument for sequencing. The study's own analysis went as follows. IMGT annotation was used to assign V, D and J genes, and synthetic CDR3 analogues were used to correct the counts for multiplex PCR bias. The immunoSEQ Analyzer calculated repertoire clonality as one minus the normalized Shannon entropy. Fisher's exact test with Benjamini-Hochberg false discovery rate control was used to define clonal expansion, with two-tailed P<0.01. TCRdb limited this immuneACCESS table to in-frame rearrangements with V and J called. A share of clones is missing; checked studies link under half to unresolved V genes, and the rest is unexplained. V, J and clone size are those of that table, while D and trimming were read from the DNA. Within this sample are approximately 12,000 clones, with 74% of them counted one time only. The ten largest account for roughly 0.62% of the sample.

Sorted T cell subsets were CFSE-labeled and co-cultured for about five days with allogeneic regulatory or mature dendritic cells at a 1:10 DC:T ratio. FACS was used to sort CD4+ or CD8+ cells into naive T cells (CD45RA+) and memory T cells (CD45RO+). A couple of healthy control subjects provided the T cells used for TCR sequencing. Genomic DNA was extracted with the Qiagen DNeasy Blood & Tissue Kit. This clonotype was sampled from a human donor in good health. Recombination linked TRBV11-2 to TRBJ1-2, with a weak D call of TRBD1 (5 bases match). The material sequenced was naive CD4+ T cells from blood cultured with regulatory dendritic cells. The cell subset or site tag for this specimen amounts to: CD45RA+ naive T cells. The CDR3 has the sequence CASRGAGLYGYTF. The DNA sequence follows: TGTGCCAGCAGAGGGGCAGGGCTCTATGGCTACACCTTC.